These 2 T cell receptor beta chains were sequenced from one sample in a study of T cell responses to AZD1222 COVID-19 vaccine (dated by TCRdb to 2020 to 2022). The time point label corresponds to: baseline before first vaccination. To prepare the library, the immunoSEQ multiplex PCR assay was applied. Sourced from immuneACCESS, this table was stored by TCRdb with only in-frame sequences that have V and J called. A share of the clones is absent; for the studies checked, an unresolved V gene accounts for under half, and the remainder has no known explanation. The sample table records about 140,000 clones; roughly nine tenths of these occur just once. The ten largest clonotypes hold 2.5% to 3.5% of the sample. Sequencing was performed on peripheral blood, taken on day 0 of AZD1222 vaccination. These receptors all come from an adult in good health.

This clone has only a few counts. CDR3 sequence: CASSKARVGNTIYF. DNA of the CDR3: TGTGCCAGCAGCAAAGCGAGGGTTGGAAACACCATATATTTT. This chain uses TRBV21-1 with TRBJ1-3. TRBV21-1 is designated a pseudogene. The CDR3 sequence is 14 residues long.

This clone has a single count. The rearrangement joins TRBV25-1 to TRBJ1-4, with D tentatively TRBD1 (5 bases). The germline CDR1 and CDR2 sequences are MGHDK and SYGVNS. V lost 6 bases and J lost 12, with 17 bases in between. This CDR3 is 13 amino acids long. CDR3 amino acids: CASSEVLPGELFF. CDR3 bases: TGTGCCAGCAGCGAGGTACTGCCGGGGGAACTGTTTTTT. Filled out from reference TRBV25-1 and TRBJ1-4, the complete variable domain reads EADIYQTPRYLVIGTGKKITLECSQTMGHDKMYWYQQDPGMELHLIHYSYGVNSTEKGDLSSESTVSRIRTEHFPLTLESARPSHTSQYLCASSEVLPGELFFGSGTQLSVL.